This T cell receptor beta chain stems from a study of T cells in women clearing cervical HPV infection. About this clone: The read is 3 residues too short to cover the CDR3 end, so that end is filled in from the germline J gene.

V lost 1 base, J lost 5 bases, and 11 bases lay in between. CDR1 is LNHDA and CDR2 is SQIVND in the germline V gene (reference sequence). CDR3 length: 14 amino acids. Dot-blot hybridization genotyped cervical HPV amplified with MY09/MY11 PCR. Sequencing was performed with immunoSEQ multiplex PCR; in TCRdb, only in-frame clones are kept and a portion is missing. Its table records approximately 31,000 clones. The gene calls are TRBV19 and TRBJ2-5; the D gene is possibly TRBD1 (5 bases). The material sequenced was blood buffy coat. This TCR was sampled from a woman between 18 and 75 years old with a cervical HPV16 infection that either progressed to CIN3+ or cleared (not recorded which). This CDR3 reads CASSIVPRAETQYF. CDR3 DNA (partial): TGTGCCAGTAGTATAGTTCCCAGGGCGGAGACC.